This is a list of T cell receptor beta chains from one sample in a study of identical twins. TCRdb reanalysed the 5' RACE reads using MiXCR and keeps one entry per CDR3 protein. Among more than 400,000 distinct CDR3 sequences, approximately 16% were seen once, and the ten largest hold 0.44%. A further study also used this sample, focusing on yellow fever vaccine responses in identical twins.

Sequencing was done on a sample of CD4+ T cells sorted from blood. These receptors were collected from a woman between 18 and 29 years old in good health. Both conserved end residues are part of each CDR3. A D gene is named only where the DNA matches it firmly. Size tells how often a clone was seen (once, few, many) or the class of an expanded clone, and some rows leave it out.

J,D,V,size,CDR3,DNA
TRBJ2-3,TRBD2,TRBV4-1,-,CASSLNPTSGNTDTQYF,TGCGCCAGCAGCCTAAACCCGACTAGCGGAAACACAGATACGCAGTATTTT
TRBJ2-2,TRBD2,TRBV9,-,CASSVGASGRSNTGELFF,TGTGCCAGCAGCGTAGGGGCTAGCGGGAGGTCGAACACCGGGGAGCTGTTTTTT
TRBJ2-7,-,TRBV20-1,few,CSAWMGTSSYEQYF,TGCAGTGCGTGGATGGGGACAAGCTCCTACGAGCAGTACTTC
TRBJ1-2,-,TRBV24-1,few,CATSDLGRGYTF,TGTGCCACCAGTGATCTGGGACGAGGCTACACCTTC
TRBJ2-5,TRBD2,TRBV20-1,-,CSVISGGFLETQYF,TGCAGTGTCATTAGCGGGGGGTTCCTCGAGACCCAGTACTTC
TRBJ2-2,-,TRBV5-1,-,CASSLDRKGELFF,TGCGCCAGCAGCTTAGACAGGAAAGGGGAGCTGTTTTTT
TRBJ2-7,-,TRBV28,many,CASRGLGREQYF,TGTGCCAGCAGGGGCCTAGGGAGAGAGCAGTACTTC
TRBJ2-7,-,TRBV7-9,-,CASTNIDEQYF,TGTGCCAGCACTAACATAGACGAGCAGTACTTC
TRBJ2-3,-,TRBV7-9,-,CASSGAGGTDTQYF,TGTGCCAGCTCGGGGGCGGGGGGCACAGATACGCAGTATTTT
TRBJ1-3,-,TRBV12-3/TRBV12-4,-,CASSTPWQSGNTIYF,TGTGCCAGCAGTACCCCTTGGCAGTCTGGAAACACCATATATTTT
TRBJ2-1,-,TRBV5-1,few,CASSLADLTYNEQFF,TGCGCCAGCAGCTTAGCGGACCTGACTTACAATGAGCAGTTCTTC
TRBJ1-3,-,TRBV6-1,few,CASRRDGFGNTIYF,TGTGCCAGCAGAAGGGACGGATTTGGAAACACCATATATTTT
TRBJ1-5,-,TRBV2,many,CASSRRYSNQPQHF,TGTGCCAGCAGCCGACGGTATAGCAATCAGCCCCAGCATTTT
TRBJ1-1,TRBD1,TRBV20-1,-,CSATGQGIGRDTEAFF,TGCAGTGCTACGGGACAGGGTATTGGAAGGGACACTGAAGCTTTCTTT
TRBJ2-2,-,TRBV6-1,-,CASTPQLTNTGELFF,TGTGCCAGCACCCCCCAGCTCACGAACACCGGGGAGCTGTTTTTT
TRBJ1-6,TRBD1,TRBV14,few,CASSQGWTGGIGSPLHF,TGTGCCAGCAGCCAAGGCTGGACAGGGGGAATTGGTTCACCCCTCCACTTT
TRBJ2-3,TRBD2,TRBV20-1,few,CSARDPSGGFDTQYF,TGCAGTGCTAGAGATCCAAGCGGGGGGTTTGATACGCAGTATTTT
TRBJ2-7,TRBD1,TRBV12-3/TRBV12-4,many,CASTTGDRAYEQYF,TGTGCCAGCACAACCGGGGACAGGGCCTACGAGCAGTACTTC
TRBJ1-2,-,TRBV3-1,many,CASSQGGNYGYTF,TGTGCCAGCAGCCAAGGAGGGAACTATGGCTACACCTTC
TRBJ2-2,-,TRBV10-3,-,CAIQNTGELFF,TGTGCCATCCAGAACACCGGGGAGCTGTTTTTT
TRBJ1-1,-,TRBV10-3,many,CATQENTEAFF,TGTGCCACCCAAGAGAACACTGAAGCTTTCTTT
TRBJ2-7,TRBD2,TRBV3-1,-,CASSREKLAGAYEQYF,TGTGCCAGCAGCCGCGAAAAACTAGCGGGAGCCTACGAGCAGTACTTC
TRBJ2-2,-,TRBV9,few,CASSVGPDTGELFF,TGTGCCAGCAGCGTAGGACCGGACACCGGGGAGCTGTTTTTT
TRBJ2-7,-,TRBV29-1,-,CSVGEVAFNEQYF,TGCAGCGTTGGAGAGGTGGCGTTCAACGAGCAGTACTTC
TRBJ1-2,TRBD1,TRBV10-3,many,CAISEPGQGRSYTF,TGTGCCATCAGTGAGCCGGGACAGGGTCGAAGCTACACCTTC
TRBJ2-3,-,TRBV24-1,-,CATSPGGNTDTQYF,TGTGCCACCAGTCCTGGGGGGAACACAGATACGCAGTATTTT
TRBJ2-5,-,TRBV14,-,CASSQGLATVETQYF,TGTGCCAGCAGCCAAGGATTGGCGACCGTAGAGACCCAGTACTTC
TRBJ2-1,TRBD2,TRBV12-3/TRBV12-4,many,CASSPWRERGLHNEQFF,TGTGCCAGCAGTCCGTGGAGGGAGCGGGGACTTCACAATGAGCAGTTCTTC
TRBJ1-4,-,TRBV5-1,-,CASSLVAAENEKLFF,TGCGCCAGCAGCTTGGTGGCAGCTGAAAATGAAAAACTGTTTTTT
TRBJ2-5,TRBD2,TRBV5-1,few,CASSLGTSIAETQYF,TGCGCCAGCAGCTTAGGGACTAGCATTGCGGAGACCCAGTACTTC
TRBJ2-7,TRBD1,TRBV2,-,CASSETYRDRGNEQYF,TGTGCCAGCAGTGAAACTTACCGGGACAGGGGGAACGAGCAGTACTTC
TRBJ2-1,-,TRBV10-3,few,CATQEPTYNEQFF,TGTGCCACCCAGGAGCCTACCTACAATGAGCAGTTCTTC
TRBJ2-5,TRBD1,TRBV5-6,few,CASSQGQGAKTQYF,TGTGCCAGCAGCCAAGGACAGGGGGCGAAGACCCAGTACTTC
TRBJ2-1,TRBD2,TRBV10-3,many,CAISESESGRYNEQFF,TGTGCCATCAGTGAGTCAGAAAGCGGGAGGTACAATGAGCAGTTCTTC